These 29 T cell receptor beta chains originate from one sample sequenced in a study of T-cell memory formation after mild COVID-19. A single record per CDR3 protein comes from TCRdb applying MiXCR to the 5' RACE reads. The sample records more than 300,000 distinct CDR3 sequences, approximately 15% being singletons. What was sequenced was PBMCs or a T cell subset sorted from them (not recorded which). Source of these receptors: a man between 18 and 35 years old who had mild COVID-19 (a few samples of this study predate the infection). Cell type and time point are not known.

This clonotype was seen a few times. V usage is TRBV29-1 and J usage is TRBJ2-7, with D possibly TRBD1 on 5 matching bases. The germline CDR1 and CDR2 sequences are SQVTM and ANQGSEA. This CDR3 region has 13 residues. Trimming shortened V by 2 bases and J by 1 base, and 9 bases separated the two germline ends. The CDR3 DNA follows: TGCAGCGTTGAATTACAGGCTTCCTACGAGCAGTACTTC. Protein product: CSVELQASYEQYF.

This clonotype has a single count. The chain is built from TRBV28 and TRBJ2-3, with a tentative D call TRBD1 (5 bases). Per the germline V gene, CDR1 is MDHEN and CDR2 is SYDVKM. V lost 3 bases and J 2 bases, leaving 12 bases between the germline ends. This CDR3 is built from 15 residues. CDR3 region: CASSFQGLNTDTQYF. The CDR3 DNA follows: TGTGCCAGCAGTTTCCAGGGCTTAAACACAGATACGCAGTATTTT.

The chain joins TRBV28 to TRBJ2-1; weak D call: TRBD2 (7 bases). Germline V gene data show CDR1 as MDHEN and CDR2 as SYDVKM. This CDR3 is built from 14 residues. Trimming left V 7 bases short and J 5 bases short, with 15 bases between. The CDR3 protein is CASTLRGANNEQFF. The CDR3 bases are TGTGCCAGCACCCTCCGGGGGGCCAACAATGAGCAGTTCTTC.

The chain carries TRBV4-1 and TRBJ2-1; possible D gene TRBD2, 6 bases. The CDR3 has 15 amino acids. Trimming took 0 bases from V and 6 from J, leaving 12 bases between them. Germline lookup yields CDR1 MGHRA and CDR2 YSYEKL. The CDR3 nucleotides are TGCGCCAGCAGCCAAGATCGGGCCGGGGGCAATGAGCAGTTCTTC. This translates into CASSQDRAGGNEQFF.

The V gene is TRBV20-1, the J gene TRBJ1-5; TRBD1 matches 7 bases. CDR3 length equals 14 residues. V lost 4 bases to trimming and J lost 5 bases; unmatched junction nucleotides: 8. Germline loops: CDR1 DFQATT, CDR2 SNEGSKA (reference sequence). For the CDR3, the DNA is TGCAGTGCTACCTCCGGGACAGATTATCAGCCCCAGCATTTT. Its translation is CSATSGTDYQPQHF.

V is TRBV5-1 and J is TRBJ1-6; 11 bases line up with TRBD1. This CDR3 is 14 amino acids long. J was trimmed by 9 bases and V by 4 bases; bases with no gene match: 3. CDR1 SGHRS and CDR2 YFSETQ come from the germline V gene. CDR3 sequence (DNA): TGCGCCAGCAGCACAGGACAGGGGGCTTCACCCCTCCACTTT. Protein sequence: CASSTGQGASPLHF.

This clonotype was seen more than once but under ten times. This rearrangement joins TRBV12-3 or TRBV12-4 to TRBJ1-1; D remains unclear. The germline V and J ends were trimmed by 3 bases and 1 base, with 6 bases remaining between them. This CDR3 has 13 amino acids. CDR3 nucleotide sequence: TGTGCCAGCAGTTTCGAGTCGAACACTGAAGCTTTCTTT. Residues: CASSFESNTEAFF.

This clonotype was detected many times. This sequence joins TRBV4-2 and TRBJ2-4, with a tentative D call TRBD1 (6 bases). Germline values: CDR1 LGHNA, CDR2 YNFKEQ. The CDR3 extends over 16 amino acids. The ends were cut back, 1 base at V and 10 bases at J, with 20 bases in the middle. CDR3 nucleotides: TGTGCCAGCAGCCAAGGTCAGGGGACGGCCTCGCGAATTCAGTACTTC. This encodes CASSQGQGTASRIQYF.

In its sample, this clonotype was seen a few times. J is TRBJ1-2 and V is TRBV29-1; 9 bases are a match to TRBD1. The germline CDR1 and CDR2 sequences are SQVTM and ANQGSEA. Trimming took 6 bases from V and 2 from J; bases not matched to a gene: 10. The CDR3 extends over 15 amino acids. As DNA, the CDR3 is TGCAGCGTGGCGCACCGTGGACAGGGGAACTATGGCTACACCTTC. Protein sequence: CSVAHRGQGNYGYTF.

This clonotype was recorded many times. V and J are TRBV6-2 or TRBV6-3 and TRBJ1-1; TRBD1 might be the D (5 bases). Trimming took off 5 bases at V and 5 bases at J, with 6 bases between the two ends. The CDR3 contains 11 residues. Germline CDR1 is MNHEY and CDR2 is SVGEGT. Here the CDR3 reads CASSGQTEAFF. DNA of the CDR3: TGTGCCAGCAGTGGACAAACTGAAGCTTTCTTT.

This sequence joins TRBV11-2 and TRBJ1-4; a weak D match, TRBD1 (6 bases). There are 16 residues in the CDR3. Germline V gene lookup returns CDR1 SGHAT and CDR2 FQNNGV. V was shortened by 5 bases and J by 4 bases, with 17 bases between the two germline ends. CDR3: CASSPRGAGVNEKLFF. The CDR3 DNA reads TGTGCCAGCAGCCCTAGAGGGGCAGGGGTTAATGAAAAACTGTTTTTT.

This clonotype was recorded a few times. The chain joins TRBV4-2 to TRBJ2-3, with 8 bases identical to TRBD1. V shed 3 bases and J 0 bases; nucleotides not matched to a gene: 5. This CDR3 is 16 amino acids long. Germline values: CDR1 LGHNA, CDR2 YNFKEQ. DNA of the CDR3: TGTGCCAGCAGCCAGAGACAGGGGACGAGCACAGATACGCAGTATTTT. Residues: CASSQRQGTSTDTQYF.

This chain connects TRBV30 to TRBJ2-7, with unresolved D. V was pared by 2 bases and J by 2 bases, with 16 bases between. The CDR3 extends over 15 amino acids. Looked up from germline, CDR1 is GTSNPN and CDR2 is SVGIG (reference sequence). The CDR3 bases are TGTGCCTGGAGTTTAGGGCCTGCCTTGGCCTACGAGCAGTACTTC. This sequence encodes CAWSLGPALAYEQYF.

The rearrangement links TRBV7-2 to TRBJ2-1; no clear D gene. Per germline, CDR1 SGHTA and CDR2 FQGNSA. This CDR3 region has 15 residues. V was cut by 3 bases and J by 3 bases, with 12 bases left in between. The CDR3 nucleotides are TGTGCCAGCAGCTTTACAAGGGCAGGCTACAATGAGCAGTTCTTC. This sequence encodes CASSFTRAGYNEQFF. Complete variable domain (other parts from reference TRBV7-2 and TRBJ2-1): GAGVSQSPSNKVTEKGKDVELRCDPISGHTALYWYRQSLGQGLEFLIYFQGNSAPDKSGLPSDRFSAERTGGSVSTLTIQRTQQEDSAVYLCASSFTRAGYNEQFFGPGTRLTVL.

Ten or more counts support this clonotype. V and J are TRBV3-1 and TRBJ1-1, with unresolved D. CDR3 length: 14 residues. CDR1 and CDR2 from the germline V gene are LGHDT and YNNKEL (reference sequence). Trimming left V 3 bases short and J 1 base short, with 9 bases between. The CDR3 DNA reads TGTGCCAGCAGCCAGGGGAGTGGGAACACTGAAGCTTTCTTT. Protein product: CASSQGSGNTEAFF. Full variable domain (rest looked up from reference TRBV3-1 and TRBJ1-1): DTAVSQTPKYLVTQMGNDKSIKCEQNLGHDTMYWYKQDSKKFLKIMFSYNNKELIINETVPNRFSPKSPDKAHLNLHINSLELGDSAVYFCASSQGSGNTEAFFGQGTRLTVV.

This clonotype was found a few times. This chain links TRBV4-1 with TRBJ2-7; 12 bases match TRBD2. There are 17 residues in the CDR3. J was trimmed by 5 bases and V by 1 base; bases with no gene match: 9. CDR1 MGHRA and CDR2 YSYEKL come from the germline V gene. CDR3 amino acids: CASSQVSLAGGVNEQYF. The CDR3 DNA reads as TGCGCCAGCAGCCAAGTGTCACTAGCGGGGGGCGTCAACGAGCAGTACTTC.

This clonotype was counted between two and nine times. The chain uses TRBV6-5 and TRBJ2-1; the D gene is possibly TRBD1 (5 bases). Germline CDR1 and CDR2: MNHEY and SVGAGI. V was clipped by 5 bases and J by 5 bases, with 19 bases between them. The CDR3 is made up of 16 amino acids. CDR3 sequence (DNA): TGTGCCAGCAGTACCCCCCTTTTAGGGGTCGACAATGAGCAGTTCTTC. This sequence encodes CASSTPLLGVDNEQFF.

Only a few counts were recorded for this clonotype. The V call is TRBV7-2, the J call TRBJ1-1, with 7 bases matching TRBD1. CDR3 size: 16 residues. The germline CDR1 and CDR2 sequences are SGHTA and FQGNSA. V lost 5 bases to trimming and J lost 0 bases; unmatched junction nucleotides: 9. This CDR3 reads CASSRSTGAMNTEAFF. The CDR3 DNA reads as TGTGCCAGCAGCCGGTCTACAGGGGCCATGAACACTGAAGCTTTCTTT.

This clonotype appeared a few times. J is TRBJ1-1 and V is TRBV14; TRBD1 aligns across 8 bases. The CDR3 sequence is 15 residues long. The germline V gene has CDR1 SGHDN and CDR2 FVKESK. After removal of 6 bases from V and 3 bases from J, the junction contained 9 bases not matched to a gene. The CDR3 sequence: CASSVDAGGYTEAFF. Written as DNA, the CDR3 is TGTGCCAGCAGTGTAGACGCAGGGGGCTACACTGAAGCTTTCTTT. Full variable domain (missing parts from reference TRBV14 and TRBJ1-1): EAGVTQFPSHSVIEKGQTVTLRCDPISGHDNLYWYRRVMGKEIKFLLHFVKESKQDESGMPNNRFLAERTGGTYSTLKVQPAELEDSGVYFCASSVDAGGYTEAFFGQGTRLTVV.

This clonotype was picked up a small number of times. The gene calls are TRBV5-1 and TRBJ1-1, with D maybe TRBD1 (5 bases). CDR1 is SGHRS and CDR2 is YFSETQ in the germline V gene. V lost 4 bases and J lost 11, with 12 bases in between. CDR3 length: 11 residues. The CDR3 DNA is TGCGCCAGCAGCGACGGGGGTAGGGCTTTCTTT. It translates to CASSDGGRAFF.

This sequence joins TRBV9 and TRBJ2-1; 12 nucleotides line up with TRBD2. The CDR3 spans 16 residues. Germline V CDR1 and CDR2: SGDLS, YYNGEE. The junction had 7 bases not matched to a gene; V was cut back by 0 bases and J by 9 bases. CDR3 region: CASSVALAGGPSEQFF. CDR3 DNA: TGTGCCAGCAGCGTAGCCCTAGCGGGGGGGCCCAGTGAGCAGTTCTTC.

This clonotype was seen a few times. This chain connects TRBV6-2 or TRBV6-3 to TRBJ2-1; D gene ambiguous. Germline lookup yields CDR1 MNHEY and CDR2 SVGEGT. The CDR3 loop spans 14 amino acids. V dropped 2 bases and J dropped 3 bases, with 8 bases sitting between them. CDR3 sequence: CASSYGGDYNEQFF. In DNA form, the CDR3 reads TGTGCCAGCAGTTACGGTGGTGACTACAATGAGCAGTTCTTC.

This clonotype was found a few times. The chain couples TRBV4-1 to TRBJ2-7, with D tentatively TRBD2 (6 bases). V lost 0 bases, J lost 5 bases, and 20 bases lay in between. CDR3 size: 17 residues. The germline V gene encodes CDR1 MGHRA and CDR2 YSYEKL. Here the CDR3 reads CASSQDQGAGRYHEQYF. The CDR3 nucleotides read TGCGCCAGCAGCCAAGATCAAGGGGCAGGGAGGTACCACGAGCAGTACTTC.

This clonotype was detected a few times. The V and J genes are TRBV3-2 and TRBJ2-1; the table gives TRBD2 as D, unverified against the DNA. TRBV3-2 is a pseudogene locus. The CDR3 consists of 20 residues. The CDR3 sequence: CASSTPHGLAGFRTYNEQFF. As DNA, the CDR3 is TGTGCCAGCAGCACCCCCCATGGACTAGCGGGGTTCCGAACCTACAATGAGCAGTTCTTC.

This clonotype has ten or more counts. The gene calls are TRBV5-1 and TRBJ2-5, with D possibly being TRBD1 (6 bases). Between the trimmed V and J ends, which lost 7 bases and 2 bases, there was a span of 12 bases. Per germline, CDR1 SGHRS and CDR2 YFSETQ. This CDR3 has 13 amino acids. DNA of the CDR3: TGCGCCAGCGGATTAGGACAGCAAGAGACCCAGTACTTC. This translates into CASGLGQQETQYF. Looking up the rest from reference TRBV5-1 and TRBJ2-5 gives the full variable domain: KAGVTQTPRYLIKTRGQQVTLSCSPISGHRSVSWYQQTPGQGLQFLFEYFSETQRNKGNFPGRFSGRQFSNSRSEMNVSTLELGDSALYLCASGLGQQETQYFGPGTRLLVL.

Turning to this clonotype: A much bigger clone sits one base away, suggesting this may be a read error. The gene calls are TRBV6-1 and TRBJ1-6; the D gene is possibly TRBD1 (5 bases). The length of the CDR3 is 14 residues. In germline, CDR1 is MNHNS, CDR2 SASEGT. V dropped 8 bases and J dropped 7 bases, with 15 bases sitting between them. The CDR3 DNA is TGTGCCAGCCGATATCTGACAGTGAATTCACCCCTCCACTTT. Amino acids: CASRYLTVNSPLHF.

This clonotype occurred a few times. The gene calls are TRBV6-2 or TRBV6-3 and TRBJ1-2; D gene ambiguous. This CDR3 is built from 16 residues. CDR1 and CDR2 (germline): MNHEY, SVGEGT. With 0 bases removed from V and 5 bases from J, the gap between germline ends came to 16 bases. CDR3 amino acids: CASSYSTGSVRYGYTF. In nucleotides, the CDR3 is TGTGCCAGCAGTTACTCGACGGGGTCTGTGAGATATGGCTACACCTTC.

This clonotype was picked up a small number of times. The rearrangement joins TRBV6-5 to TRBJ2-7; D might be TRBD1 (7 bases). V gave up 4 bases and J gave up 5 bases, with 15 bases separating them. Germline CDR1 reads MNHEY; CDR2 reads SVGAGI. The CDR3 length is 14 residues. As DNA, the CDR3 is TGTGCCAGCAGTTTTAGCGGCAGGGGGGACGAGCAGTACTTC. Its translation: CASSFSGRGDEQYF.

The rearrangement links TRBV5-1 to TRBJ2-1, with D possibly being TRBD1 or TRBD2 (6 bases each). Germline V gene data show CDR1 as SGHRS and CDR2 as YFSETQ. The V end was cut by 0 bases, the J end by 8 bases, with 18 bases between. This CDR3 is built from 16 residues. The CDR3 sequence: CASSLARNPRGHEQFF. CDR3 nucleotides: TGCGCCAGCAGCTTGGCCAGAAACCCCCGGGGGCATGAGCAGTTCTTC.